Listed below are T cell receptor beta chains from one sample, sequenced in a study of cytomegalovirus exposure and HLA in healthy donors. Sequencing was performed with immunoSEQ multiplex PCR; in TCRdb, only in-frame clones are kept and a portion is missing. The table lists approximately 130,000 clones, 72% of them singletons, with about 4.4% in the top ten. The sequencing sample was made of PBMCs. These receptor sequences come from a man aged 50-59 years in good health and CMV-seropositive. Both conserved end residues are part of each CDR3. Clone size is not always given. Where it is, it says once, few, many or a class for expanded clones.

TRBV11-3 13 . CASSSRNQETQYF
TRBV7-2 15 few CASSRYEFLVYEQYF
TRBV9 13 . CASSVKTRAEAFF
TRBV6-4 13 . CASSDREAAGYTF
TRBV6-4 17 . CASSGKQGNSGANVLTF
TRBV11-1 16 . CASSPPGLAGIGEQYF
TRBV5-6 17 . CASSLDLPGLGTDTQYF
TRBV2 14 few CASTLHPQGQPQHF
TRBV10-3 16 . CAIRPFTSGPTGELFF
TRBV5-4 13 few CASSLGQECGYTF
TRBV15 16 . CATSRDLGTQYQPQHF
TRBV28 15 once CASTLKSGTDGEQYF
TRBV21-1 21 . CASSISPKFRTGCGRNTEAFF
TRBV29-1 11 . CSVGQKETQYF
TRBV18 13 once CASSIGTQETQYF
TRBV6-4 15 few CASSAAGGDTGELFF
TRBV5-1 15 . CASSKGPTQEETQYF
TRBV27 15 . CASSLYGVPKETQYF
TRBV7-9 12 . CASSVLNTEAFF
TRBV7-2 14 . CASSLARSQETQYF
TRBV18 15 . CASSPVARNAGELFF
TRBV7-8 18 . CASSLGLPGQGKNTEAFF
TRBV5-1 14 . CASSLGQGGTEAFF
TRBV19 15 . CATHSSGQGWQPQHF
TRBV6-5 11 few CATNSYNEQFF
TRBV6-5 15 . CASKPGPMGGQPQHF